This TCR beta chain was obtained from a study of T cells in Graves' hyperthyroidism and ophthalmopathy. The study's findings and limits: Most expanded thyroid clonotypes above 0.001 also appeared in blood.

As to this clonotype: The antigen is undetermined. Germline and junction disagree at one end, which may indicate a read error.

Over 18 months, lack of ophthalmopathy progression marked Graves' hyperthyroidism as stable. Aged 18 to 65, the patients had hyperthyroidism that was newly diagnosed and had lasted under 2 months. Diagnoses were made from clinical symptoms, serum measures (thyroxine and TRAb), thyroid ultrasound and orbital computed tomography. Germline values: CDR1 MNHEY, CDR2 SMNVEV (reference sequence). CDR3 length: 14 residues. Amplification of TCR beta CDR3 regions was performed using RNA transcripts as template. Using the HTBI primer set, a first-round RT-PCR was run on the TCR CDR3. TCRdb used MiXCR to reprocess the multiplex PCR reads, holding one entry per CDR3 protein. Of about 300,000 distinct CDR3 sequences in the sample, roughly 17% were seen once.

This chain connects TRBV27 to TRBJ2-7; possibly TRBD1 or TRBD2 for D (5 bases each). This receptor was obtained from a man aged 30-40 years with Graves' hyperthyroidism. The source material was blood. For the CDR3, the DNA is TGTGCTAGCAGTTTTGGCGGCAGGGACGACGAGCAGTACTTC. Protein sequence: CASSFGGRDDEQYF.